The T cell receptor (beta chain) described here comes from a study of T cell clones after liver transplantation (dated by TCRdb to between 2017 and 2020). Regarding the complete study: The samples were obtained from ITN030ST, a randomized trial that attempted immunosuppression withdrawal within 2 years after liver transplantation. Donor-reactive T cell clones were identified using TCRbeta sequencing after a pre-transplant mixed lymphocyte reaction and were then followed in post-transplant blood. Third party-reactive TCRbeta sequences from pre-transplant MLRs were also identified as an antigen-independent comparator for donor-reactive sequences. Of the eight recipients, a few were HCV-positive, while the remaining recipients had been transplanted for non-autoimmune, non-viral indications. Until randomization at 12-24 months post-transplant, subjects were given standard immunosuppression, with no induction therapy. Tolerance was defined as complete withdrawal of immunosuppression for at least one year without a rise in liver enzymes beyond twice the upper limit of normal. Blood samples were collected pre-transplant, pre-randomization before withdrawal, and post-randomization after either full withdrawal or failed withdrawal. The study cohort included 8 liver transplant recipients, of whom 3 were classified as tolerant and 5 as non-tolerant. Broad study findings and their caveats: Low numbers of available donor cells limited the measurable donor-reactive repertoire in two subjects. When repertoire turnover was taken into account, detection of donor-reactive sequences was significantly reduced in 7 of 8 subjects for CD4 and in 8 of 8 subjects for CD8. The conclusions were preliminary, being limited by small, heterogeneous patient numbers and by non-standardized post-transplant time points. Donor-reactive sequences declined more than third party-reactive ones, suggesting partial antigen-specific deletion unrelated to withdrawal success. Without allograft tissue specimens, donor-reactive T cells may have migrated into the graft rather than being deleted. In most of the 8 subjects, regardless of tolerance or HCV status, circulating donor-reactive CD4 TCRbeta sequences dropped significantly post-transplant.

Unstimulated PBMCs, after thawing, were stained for CD3, CD4 and CD8 and then FACS-sorted into CD3+CD4+ and CD3+CD8+ populations. All 8 studied subjects were randomized to withdrawal of immunosuppression. The Qiagen DNeasy Blood and Tissue Kit was used for genomic DNA isolation. High-throughput TCRbeta CDR3 sequencing of frozen genomic DNA was performed by immunoSEQ, including PCR amplification, mapping, bias correction and internal controls. The paper's processing steps were these. Productive rearrangements were kept, and unique TCRbeta sequences were defined by CDR3 nucleotide sequence plus V and J gene. A sequence counted as donor-reactive only if the sequence showed at least 5-fold expansion in CFSE-low cells compared with unstimulated pre-transplant cells and had a frequency of at least 0.01%. To ensure at least 90% detection power, minimum frequency thresholds were set for each subject based on that subject's lowest-template unstimulated sample. Jensen-Shannon divergence between the top 1000 TCRbeta sequences post-transplant and pre-transplant was used to measure repertoire turnover. Two-sided Fisher's exact tests were used to test for changes in the detection of donor-reactive sequences. Imported from immuneACCESS, the table was reduced by TCRdb to in-frame sequences with V and J called. These copies leave out some clones; in studies compared against another copy, an unresolved V gene accounts for under half, and the cause of the remainder is not known. V, J and clone size derive from that table, while D and trimming were established from the DNA sequence. The sample contains approximately 6,000 clones, approximately 79% of them found a single time. The ten largest clones add up to 37% of the sample.

Comment on this clone: Its cognate antigen has yet to be identified. No clone much larger than this one lies a single base away; base qualities are absent.

The sequencing here drew on CD8+ T cells from blood, taken 24 months after liver transplant. The sequence derives from a human patient who received a liver transplant. Following transplantation, part of the T cell population may be supplied by the graft donor rather than the patient.

The bases read TGTGCCAGTACCCCCTGGTTAGGGTATGACGAAAAACTGTTTTTT. It encodes CASTPWLGYDEKLFF. In this chain, TRBV19 is recombined with TRBJ1-4, with an unclear D gene assignment. The CDR3 numbers 15 residues from cysteine through phenylalanine. The kept DNA is CDR3 alone, 45 bases in frame from the first base. The germline V gene (reference sequence) specifies LNHDA as CDR1 and SQIVND as CDR2. V was cut back by 7 bases and J by 8 bases, leaving a gap of 20 bases between them.